A selection of T cell receptor beta chains follows, all from one sample in a study of cytomegalovirus exposure and HLA in healthy donors. Here immunoSEQ multiplex PCR was the method, and the copy in TCRdb shows in-frame clones only, minus some. The repertoire holds 140,000 or so clones, with more than 85% as singletons. Sequencing used PBMCs. All receptors come from a man aged 18 to 30 in good health and CMV-seronegative. Each CDR3 is given with its conserved first and last residue. Fields, in order: J gene, clone size, D gene, V gene, CDR3 protein, CDR3 DNA. The D gene is left open where the match is weak. Clone size is stated in some rows and not others, as once, few, many or a class when expanded.

TRBJ1-2	.	TRBD1	TRBV27	CASRDPGTGVFGYTF	TGTGCCAGCAGAGATCCCGGGACAGGGGTGTTTGGCTACACCTTC
TRBJ1-6	.	TRBD1	TRBV27	CASGTGRSPLHF	TGTGCCAGCGGGACAGGGAGGTCACCCCTCCACTTT
TRBJ2-1	.	.	TRBV4-2	CASSQGGGLYNEQFF	TGTGCCAGCAGCCAAGGGGGGGGCCTTTACAATGAGCAGTTCTTC
TRBJ2-3	.	TRBD2	TRBV5-4	CASSLLAGGFTDTQYF	TGTGCCAGCAGCTTGTTGGCGGGGGGCTTCACAGATACGCAGTATTTT
TRBJ2-1	.	TRBD2	TRBV7-8	CASSSLAALSYNEQFF	TGTGCCAGCAGCTCCCTAGCGGCCCTCTCCTACAATGAGCAGTTCTTC
TRBJ1-2	.	TRBD1	TRBV29-1	CSVEGGTGGYGYTF	TGCAGCGTTGAAGGCGGGACAGGGGGCTATGGCTACACCTTC
TRBJ1-1	.	TRBD1	TRBV25-1	CASSEEGQVETEAFF	TGTGCCAGCAGTGAAGAGGGACAGGTCGAAACTGAAGCTTTCTTT
TRBJ1-6	.	.	TRBV5-4	CASSLESASSYNSPLHF	TGTGCCAGCAGCTTGGAGTCCGCTAGCTCCTATAATTCACCCCTCCACTTT
TRBJ2-1	.	TRBD2	TRBV29-1	CSARLASEQFF	TGCAGCGCTAGACTAGCCAGTGAGCAGTTCTTC
TRBJ1-6	.	.	TRBV9	CASSAPGGRGWAPLHF	TGTGCCAGCAGCGCTCCCGGGGGGAGGGGTTGGGCACCCCTCCACTTT
TRBJ2-3	.	.	TRBV6-6	CASSYPRADTQYF	TGTGCCAGCAGTTACCCCCGGGCAGATACGCAGTATTTT
TRBJ2-3	once	TRBD2	TRBV7-2	CASSPEHLGLAGALDTQYF	TGTGCCAGCAGCCCCGAACACCTTGGACTAGCGGGAGCCTTAGATACGCAGTATTTT
TRBJ2-1	.	.	TRBV9	CASSVATLSSGQRVYNEQFF	TGTGCCAGCAGCGTAGCTACCCTGAGCTCAGGACAGAGAGTTTACAATGAGCAGTTCTTC
TRBJ1-1	once	TRBD1	TRBV6-5	CASSHPGTASTEAFF	TGTGCCAGCAGCCACCCGGGGACAGCCTCCACTGAAGCTTTCTTT
TRBJ1-1	.	TRBD1	TRBV9	CASSLGTGNSYTEAFF	TGTGCCAGCAGCCTTGGGACAGGGAATTCGTACACTGAAGCTTTCTTT
TRBJ2-1	.	TRBD2	TRBV19	CASTLLAGTYNEQFF	TGTGCCAGTACCCTCCTAGCGGGAACCTACAATGAGCAGTTCTTC
TRBJ2-2	once	TRBD2	TRBV7-2	CASSFSGSSTGELFF	TGTGCCAGCAGCTTTAGCGGGAGCAGCACCGGGGAGCTGTTTTTT
TRBJ1-3	.	.	TRBV13	CASSLGEGPSSGNTIYF	TGTGCCAGCAGCTTAGGGGAGGGGCCGTCCTCTGGAAACACCATATATTTT
TRBJ1-3	.	TRBD1	TRBV19	CASSTPDRGSGNTIYF	TGTGCCAGTAGTACCCCCGACAGGGGATCTGGAAACACCATATATTTT
TRBJ2-1	once	TRBD2	TRBV19	CASSRLADNEQFF	TGTGCCAGTAGTAGACTAGCGGACAATGAGCAGTTCTTC
TRBJ2-2	.	TRBD1	TRBV7-8	CASSLFPDRVGTGELFF	TGTGCCAGCAGCTTATTCCCCGACAGGGTTGGGACCGGGGAGCTGTTTTTT
TRBJ1-3	.	.	TRBV29-1	CSVEDRNTIYF	TGCAGCGTTGAAGATCGGAACACCATATATTTT
TRBJ2-2	.	.	TRBV14	CASSQDGREENTGELFF	TGTGCCAGCAGCCAAGATGGCAGGGAGGAGAACACCGGGGAGCTGTTTTTT
TRBJ2-3	.	TRBD2	TRBV27	CASSFLSGGADTQYF	TGTGCCAGCAGTTTTCTAAGCGGGGGGGCTGATACGCAGTATTTT
TRBJ1-5	few	TRBD1	TRBV19	CASSIPWQGDNQPQHF	TGTGCCAGTAGTATACCCTGGCAGGGGGACAATCAGCCCCAGCATTTT
TRBJ2-6	.	.	TRBV19	CASSWRGANVLTF	TGTGCCAGTAGTTGGAGGGGGGCCAACGTCCTGACTTTC
TRBJ2-1	.	.	TRBV4-1	CASSPGLFNEQFF	TGCGCCAGCAGCCCGGGGTTATTCAATGAGCAGTTCTTC
TRBJ2-1	.	TRBD2	TRBV9	CASSVEPSGGYNEQFF	TGTGCCAGCAGCGTGGAACCTAGCGGGGGCTACAATGAGCAGTTCTTC
TRBJ1-1	.	TRBD1	TRBV9	CASSGNSGQKNTEAFF	TGTGCCAGCAGCGGTAACTCGGGACAGAAGAACACTGAAGCTTTCTTT
TRBJ2-7	.	TRBD1	TRBV7-6	CASSLDPGQPYEQYF	TGTGCCAGCAGCTTAGACCCGGGACAGCCCTACGAGCAGTACTTC
TRBJ1-2	.	TRBD1	TRBV4-1	CASSQVTGGAYGYTF	TGCGCCAGCAGCCAAGTCACAGGGGGCGCCTATGGCTACACCTTC
TRBJ2-3	.	TRBD1	TRBV7-2	CASSLDRGADTQYF	TGTGCCAGCAGCTTAGACAGGGGCGCAGATACGCAGTATTTT
TRBJ1-2	.	TRBD1	TRBV7-8	CASSSGQGAPNYGYTF	TGTGCCAGCAGCTCAGGACAGGGGGCTCCTAACTATGGCTACACCTTC
TRBJ2-6	.	.	TRBV6-5	CASSYAGPGANVLTF	TGTGCCAGCAGTTACGCGGGGCCTGGGGCCAACGTCCTGACTTTC
TRBJ1-1	.	TRBD1	TRBV5-1	CASSLGAGQGARTEAFF	TGCGCCAGCAGCTTGGGGGCGGGACAGGGGGCGAGAACTGAAGCTTTCTTT
TRBJ1-4	.	.	TRBV9	CASSVQATNEKLFF	TGTGCCAGCAGCGTACAGGCAACTAATGAAAAACTGTTTTTT
TRBJ1-1	.	.	TRBV5-5	CASSQGQFMNTEAFF	TGTGCCAGCAGCCAAGGACAGTTTATGAACACTGAAGCTTTCTTT
TRBJ2-1	.	.	TRBV7-6	CASSLDLTGRTYNEQFF	TGTGCCAGCAGCTTAGATTTGACAGGTCGGACCTACAATGAGCAGTTCTTC
TRBJ2-5	.	.	TRBV6-5	CASSPMTGSETQYF	TGTGCCAGCAGTCCAATGACTGGCTCAGAGACCCAGTACTTC
TRBJ2-4	.	TRBD2	TRBV6-6	CASTGGGASKNIQYF	TGTGCCAGCACGGGCGGGGGGGCCTCCAAAAACATTCAGTACTTC
TRBJ2-3	.	TRBD2	TRBV10-2	CASRIRTSGTDTQYF	TGCGCCAGCAGGATACGGACTAGCGGCACAGATACGCAGTATTTT
TRBJ2-4	.	TRBD1	TRBV27	CASSRDRAPGAKNIQYF	TGTGCCAGCAGCCGGGACAGGGCTCCCGGAGCCAAAAACATTCAGTACTTC
TRBJ2-2	.	TRBD1	TRBV30	CAWKGQGVSGELFF	TGTGCCTGGAAAGGACAGGGGGTATCCGGGGAGCTGTTTTTT
TRBJ1-1	.	TRBD1	TRBV9	CASSVGTGGSGTEAFF	TGTGCCAGCAGCGTAGGGACAGGAGGTTCGGGCACTGAAGCTTTCTTT
TRBJ2-7	.	TRBD1	TRBV5-1	CASRRQGANYEQYF	TGCGCCAGCAGAAGACAGGGGGCTAACTACGAGCAGTACTTC
TRBJ2-5	.	TRBD2	TRBV5-4	CASSLGLAGSEYF	TGTGCCAGCAGTCTCGGACTAGCGGGGTCAGAGTACTTC
TRBJ2-1	.	TRBD2	TRBV4-3	CASSQDSAGGPGEQFF	TGCGCCAGCAGCCAAGATTCAGCGGGAGGGCCTGGGGAGCAGTTCTTC
TRBJ1-1	.	.	TRBV19	CASSMAAQNTEAFF	TGTGCCAGTAGTATGGCGGCTCAGAACACTGAAGCTTTCTTT
TRBJ2-1	.	.	TRBV18	CASSPPRIPAGQAHNEQFF	TGTGCCAGCTCACCCCCGAGAATTCCAGCCGGACAAGCGCACAATGAGCAGTTCTTC
TRBJ2-1	.	.	TRBV5-6	CASSFDNYNEQFF	TGTGCCAGCAGCTTTGACAACTACAATGAGCAGTTCTTC